One T cell receptor beta chain is described in this entry. This clonotype has more than one count but fewer than ten. Its target antigen remains unknown. No qualities accompany the bases; no much larger clone lies one base away. From the cysteine through the phenylalanine, the CDR3 covers 14 amino acids. The entry retains the CDR3 DNA only, 42 bases that are in frame from base 1. V and J lose 10 bases and 1 base, and a span of 16 bases separates them. TCR beta CDR3 regions were amplified from RNA transcripts. The first round of RT-PCR for the TCR CDR3 was performed with the HTBI primer set and the Qiagen OneStep RT-PCR kit. Libraries were constructed in a second round of multiplex PCR, after which size selection and purification were carried out. The libraries were sequenced on an Illumina HiSeq2000 using paired-end 100 bp reads. In the source study's methods: Raw data were processed with SOAPnuke, discarding reads with adapters, uncalled bases, mean Phred below 15, or no exact constant-primer or identifier match. High-quality paired reads were merged with COPE v1.2.5, and unique nucleotide sequences were defined as clonotypes. MiTCR v1.1 was used to align clonotypes to the IMGT TRBV, TRBD and TRBJ reference segments. Analysis was restricted to V-J combinations with a frequency above 0.0001, which covered roughly 99% of repertoires. The TCS score was defined as the ratio of F50 (clonal expansion) to E x V (chaos), calculated using BLOSUM62-based TCRdist between CDR3 peptides within each V-J. Welch's t-statistics and random forest reduced just over 500 V-J features to 13, which were used in a naive Bayes classifier (R e1071). The public reads were run again by TCRdb, first through fastp at Q25 and then through MiXCR, and only productive beta chains were kept. CDR3 protein duplicates are merged, each entry listing the most common genes and DNA. The V and J calls come from TCRdb's annotation, not from the publication. The sample table shows around 600,000 distinct CDR3 sequences, and around 16% are seen once. Of the sample, under 3.5% falls within the top ten clones.

The data were obtained in a study of T cells in Graves' hyperthyroidism and ophthalmopathy (dated by TCRdb to the late 2010s). For the wider study: Peripheral blood samples were taken at the time of initial diagnosis, prior to any treatment. A discovery cohort of about a hundred patients, about 40 with Graves' ophthalmopathy and about 58 with stable Graves' hyperthyroidism, was used to find distinguishing TCR V-J signatures. An independent validation cohort of under 20 hyperthyroidism patients and about 15 patients who later progressed to ophthalmopathy tested prospective prediction of ophthalmopathy. The 95 to 100 discovery patients were divided at random into training and test sets in a 7:3 ratio. In more than 5 Graves' hyperthyroidism patients, the study also compared T-cell repertoires from thyroid tissue with T-cell repertoires from blood. Once sampling was done, hyperthyroidism patients were given methimazole at a starting dose of 30 mg daily, whereas ophthalmopathy patients were given high-dose intravenous methylprednisolone. According to the paper, TCR Vbeta CDR3 sequencing was carried out on over 130 peripheral blood samples, which came from 40 to 45 ophthalmopathy, about 75 hyperthyroidism and roughly 17 progressor patients. The paper's findings and limits, for the study overall: In validation, progression to ophthalmopathy was predicted by the model with 70.59% sensitivity and just over 72% specificity, a median of approximately 7.1 months before onset. No statistical method was used to set the sample size in advance, and investigators knew the group allocation. Most expanded thyroid clonotypes (frequency above 0.001) were also detected in blood, suggesting blood repertoires may reflect thyroid immune responses. A model built on a 13 V-J signature distinguished ophthalmopathy from stable hyperthyroidism, reaching around 88% sensitivity and around 82% specificity in cross-validation and 80%/75% in testing.

In the ophthalmopathy patients, disease was moderately to severely active, with a Clinical Activity Score of 3 or more, a NOSPECS grade of 4 or more, and a duration of less than 3 months. Exclusion was applied to patients with uncontrolled infections, other autoimmune diseases, pregnancy or lactation. Diagnoses relied on clinical symptoms, serum thyroxine and TRAb, thyroid ultrasound and orbital computed tomography. Ficoll-Paque density gradient centrifugation was used to isolate PBMCs from 9.5 to 10 ml of fresh peripheral blood. Trizol reagent was used to extract total RNA, and RNA quality was then checked on an Agilent 2100 Bioanalyzer.

The chain is encoded by TRBV12-3 or TRBV12-4 joined to TRBJ1-1; TRBD1 might be the D gene, on 5 matching bases. The sequenced material came from blood. This sequence originates from a woman between 40 and 50 years old with Graves' ophthalmopathy. This receptor has the CDR3 CATSGIVENTEAFF. The DNA is TGTGCCACCTCAGGGATTGTGGAGAACACTGAAGCTTTCTTT.